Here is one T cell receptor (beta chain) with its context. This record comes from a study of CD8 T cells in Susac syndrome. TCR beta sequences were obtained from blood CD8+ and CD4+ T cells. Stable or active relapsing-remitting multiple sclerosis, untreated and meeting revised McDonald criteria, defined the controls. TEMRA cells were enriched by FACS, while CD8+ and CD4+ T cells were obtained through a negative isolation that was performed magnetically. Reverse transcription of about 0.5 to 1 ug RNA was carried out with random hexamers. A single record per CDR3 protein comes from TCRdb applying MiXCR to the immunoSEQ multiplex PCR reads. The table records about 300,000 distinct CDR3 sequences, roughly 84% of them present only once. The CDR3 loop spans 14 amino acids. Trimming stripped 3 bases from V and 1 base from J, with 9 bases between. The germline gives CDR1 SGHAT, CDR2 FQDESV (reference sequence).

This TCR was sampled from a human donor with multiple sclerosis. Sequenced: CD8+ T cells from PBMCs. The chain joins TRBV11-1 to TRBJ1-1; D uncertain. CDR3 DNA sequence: TGTGCCAGCAGCTTCGGACGGTCGAACACTGAAGCTTTCTTT. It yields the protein CASSFGRSNTEAFF.